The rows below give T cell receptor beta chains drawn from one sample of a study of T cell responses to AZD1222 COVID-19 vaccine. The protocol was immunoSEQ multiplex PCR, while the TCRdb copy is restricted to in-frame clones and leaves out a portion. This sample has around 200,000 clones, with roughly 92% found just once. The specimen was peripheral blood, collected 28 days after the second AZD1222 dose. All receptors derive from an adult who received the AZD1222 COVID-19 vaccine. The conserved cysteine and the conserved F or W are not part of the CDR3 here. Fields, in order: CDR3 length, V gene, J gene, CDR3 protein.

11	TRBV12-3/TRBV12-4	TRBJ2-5	ASSTGVEETQY
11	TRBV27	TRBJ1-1	ASTPGTGTEAF
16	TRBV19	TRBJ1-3	ASSMRPLQDLSGNTIY
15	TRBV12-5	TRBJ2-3	ASGLSFHLDSTDTQY
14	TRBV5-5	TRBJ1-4	ASSPDSGTLDEKLF
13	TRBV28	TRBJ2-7	ASSVTSASSYEQY
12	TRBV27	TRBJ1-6	ASSARGPTSILH
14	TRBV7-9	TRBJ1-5	ASSPGGGVLYQPQH
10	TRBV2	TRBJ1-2	ASSQGAEGYT
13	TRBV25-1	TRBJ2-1	ASSDQGTHLNEQF
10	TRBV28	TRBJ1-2	ASASTIYGYT
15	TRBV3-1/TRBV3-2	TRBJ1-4	ASSPQGGVATNEKLF
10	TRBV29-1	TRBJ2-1	SVMTSYNEQF
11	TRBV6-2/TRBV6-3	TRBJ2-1	ASSYKAHIEQF
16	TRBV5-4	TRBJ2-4	ASSSRVGRTVIGNIQY